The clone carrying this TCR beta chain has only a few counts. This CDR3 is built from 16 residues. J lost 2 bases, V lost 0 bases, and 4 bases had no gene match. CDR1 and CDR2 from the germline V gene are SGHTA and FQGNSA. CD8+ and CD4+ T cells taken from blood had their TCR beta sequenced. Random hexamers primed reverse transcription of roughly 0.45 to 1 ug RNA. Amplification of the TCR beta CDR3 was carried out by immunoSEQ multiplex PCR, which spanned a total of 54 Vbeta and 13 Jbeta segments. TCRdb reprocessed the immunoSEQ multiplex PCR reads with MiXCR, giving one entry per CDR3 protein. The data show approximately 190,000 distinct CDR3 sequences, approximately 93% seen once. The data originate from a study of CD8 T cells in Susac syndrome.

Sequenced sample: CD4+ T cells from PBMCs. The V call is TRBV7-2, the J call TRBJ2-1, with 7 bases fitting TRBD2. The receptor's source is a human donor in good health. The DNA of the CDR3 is TGTGCCAGCAGCTTAGCGCATGGGACTACCTACAATGAGCAGTTCTTC. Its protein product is CASSLAHGTTYNEQFF.